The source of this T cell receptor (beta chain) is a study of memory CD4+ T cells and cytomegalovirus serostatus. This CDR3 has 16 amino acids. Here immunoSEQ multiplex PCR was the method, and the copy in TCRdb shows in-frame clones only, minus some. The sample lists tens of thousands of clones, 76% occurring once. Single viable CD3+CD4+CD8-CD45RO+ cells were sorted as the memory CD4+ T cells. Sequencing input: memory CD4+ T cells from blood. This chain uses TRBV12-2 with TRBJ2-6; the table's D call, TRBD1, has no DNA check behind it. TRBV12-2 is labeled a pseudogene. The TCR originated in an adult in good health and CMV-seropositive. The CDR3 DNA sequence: TGTGCAAGTCGCACCAGGGATCCCACTGGGGCCAACGTCCTGACTTTC. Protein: CASRTRDPTGANVLTF.